The 10 T cell receptor beta chains below come from one sample, sequenced in a study of blood T cell repertoires in COVID-19. Clones were read by immunoSEQ multiplex PCR, and TCRdb kept only the in-frame ones, dropping some. The sample shows about 110,000 clones, over 70% of them seen only once. Sequencing input: peripheral blood. Source of these receptors: a human donor in a cohort sampled during active or convalescent COVID-19.

The chain combines TRBV30 with TRBJ2-1, with TRBD2 as a possible D gene (6 bases). This CDR3 region has 14 residues. Germline V gene data show CDR1 as GTSNPN and CDR2 as SVGIG (reference sequence). V lost 2 bases to trimming and J lost 6 bases, with 14 bases between them. The CDR3 sequence is CAWSRGEWANEQFF. DNA for the CDR3: TGTGCCTGGAGTCGCGGGGAATGGGCCAATGAGCAGTTCTTC.

The V call is TRBV19, the J call TRBJ2-3; TRBD1 matches at 10 bases. The germline gives CDR1 LNHDA, CDR2 SQIVND (reference sequence). The CDR3 has 17 residues. After removal of 3 bases from V and 3 bases from J, the junction contained 9 bases not matched to a gene. CDR3 DNA sequence: TGTGCCAGTAGTATGAGGGCCGGGACAGGGGTAACAGATACGCAGTATTTT. It translates to CASSMRAGTGVTDTQYF.

The chain carries TRBV2 and TRBJ1-5; D might be TRBD1 (5 bases). Germline V lookup: CDR1 SNHLY, CDR2 FYNNEI. The CDR3 covers 15 residues. Trimming pared 6 bases from V and 6 bases from J, leaving 18 bases between. CDR3: CASRRSHQGGQPQHF. The DNA of the CDR3 is TGTGCCAGCAGGAGATCGCACCAGGGCGGTCAGCCCCAGCATTTT.

V and J are TRBV5-5 and TRBJ2-2, with unresolved D. V dropped 5 bases and J dropped 6 bases, with 14 bases sitting between them. There are 14 residues in the CDR3. Germline values: CDR1 SGHKS, CDR2 YYEKEE (reference sequence). The CDR3 is CASRQDMVPGELFF. The CDR3 DNA follows: TGTGCCAGCAGACAAGATATGGTGCCCGGGGAGCTGTTTTTT.

V is TRBV19 and J is TRBJ2-1; TRBD2 agrees at 9 bases. The CDR3 consists of 15 residues. V lost 7 bases, J lost 3 bases, and 7 bases stayed unmatched. Germline assignment: CDR1 LNHDA and CDR2 SQIVND (reference sequence). The CDR3 coding sequence is TGTGCCAGTACCATAGGACTAGCGAACTACAATGAGCAGTTCTTC. It codes for CASTIGLANYNEQFF. Complete variable domain (other parts from reference TRBV19 and TRBJ2-1): DGGITQSPKYLFRKEGQNVTLSCEQNLNHDAMYWYRQDPGQGLRLIYYSQIVNDFQKGDIAEGYSVSREKKESFPLTVTSAQKNPTAFYLCASTIGLANYNEQFFGPGTRLTVL.

This clone was seen a few times. V is TRBV7-2 and J is TRBJ2-1, with 8 nucleotides matching TRBD1. J lost 2 bases, V lost 5 bases, and 5 bases had no gene match. Germline values: CDR1 SGHTA, CDR2 FQGNSA. The CDR3 totals 15 residues. The CDR3 loop is CASSPGTGPYNEQFF. The CDR3 DNA is TGTGCCAGCAGCCCCGGGACAGGACCCTACAATGAGCAGTTCTTC.

V is TRBV7-2 and J is TRBJ1-5; perhaps TRBD1 as D (5 bases). Trimming shortened V by 1 base and J by 0 bases, and 13 bases separated the two germline ends. CDR3 length: 17 amino acids. CDR1 and CDR2 from the germline V gene are SGHTA and FQGNSA. CDR3 in amino acids: CASSLGLGGNSNQPQHF. DNA for the CDR3: TGTGCCAGCAGCTTAGGGTTGGGGGGGAATAGCAATCAGCCCCAGCATTTT.

Of note for this clone: The junction departs from the called germline gene at one end, perhaps through a read error. The J gene is TRBJ2-3, the V gene TRBV5-8, with 8 bases aligning to TRBD2. The CDR3 consists of 13 residues. The germline V gene encodes CDR1 SGHTS and CDR2 YDEGEE. CDR3 sequence reads: CASRAGGTDTQYF. Written as DNA, the CDR3 is TGTGCCAGCAGGGCGGGGGGCACGGATACGCAGTATTTT.

The V gene is TRBV27, the J gene TRBJ2-1, with a weak D call TRBD2 (5 bases). V shed 2 bases and J shed 2 bases, with 16 bases lying between them. The germline CDR1 and CDR2 sequences are MNHEY and SMNVEV (reference sequence). The CDR3 has 17 residues. The CDR3 loop is CASSLQQRRDPYNEQFF. CDR3 sequence (DNA): TGTGCCAGCAGTTTACAGCAGCGGAGAGACCCCTACAATGAGCAGTTCTTC.

The chain uses TRBV19 and TRBJ2-1, with TRBD2 matching over 14 bases. The trim removed 5 bases at V and 8 bases at J, leaving 5 bases unmatched. CDR1 and CDR2 from the germline V gene are LNHDA and SQIVND (reference sequence). This CDR3 has 15 residues. This CDR3 is CASSATSGRAHEQFF. The CDR3 DNA follows: TGTGCCAGTAGTGCGACTAGCGGGAGGGCACATGAGCAGTTCTTC.